The 23 T cell receptor beta chains below come from one sample, sequenced in a study of monozygotic twins with cystic fibrosis. Only in-frame clones appear in the TCRdb table, and some are missing; sequencing was by immunoSEQ multiplex PCR. The sample has some 10,000 clones; about 89% are singletons. Material for sequencing was blood. The receptors here all came from a boy aged 2 to 9 with cystic fibrosis.

V usage is TRBV27 and J usage is TRBJ2-5; tentative D call: TRBD1 (5 bases). This CDR3 region has 12 residues. CDR1 is MNHEY and CDR2 is SMNVEV in the germline V gene (reference sequence). V lost 3 bases and J lost 7, with 9 bases in between. Written as DNA, the CDR3 is TGTGCCAGCAGTTTTCCCCAGGGGACCCAGTACTTC. Its translation is CASSFPQGTQYF.

V gene TRBV29-1 combines with J gene TRBJ2-5; D gene unclear. The CDR3 consists of 10 residues. Trimming pared 1 base from V and 9 bases from J, leaving 6 bases between. Looked up from germline, CDR1 is SQVTM and CDR2 is ANQGSEA. As DNA, the CDR3 is TGCAGCGTTGAAGGGCCCCCCCAGTACTTC. This sequence encodes CSVEGPPQYF.

V usage is TRBV19 and J usage is TRBJ2-3; D gene uncertain. This CDR3 region has 15 residues. V was pared by 1 base and J by 5 bases, with 13 bases between. Germline CDR1 and CDR2: LNHDA and SQIVND (reference sequence). Here the CDR3 reads CASSIAGASGDTQYF. The CDR3 DNA reads TGTGCCAGTAGTATAGCCGGCGCATCGGGAGATACGCAGTATTTT.

The CDR3 reads CASSRNVRGRNSPLHF. The CDR3 coding sequence is TGTGCCAGCAGTCGGAACGTGCGGGGTCGCAATTCACCCCTCCACTTT. V gene TRBV27 combines with J gene TRBJ1-6; D gene unclear. Germline values: CDR1 MNHEY, CDR2 SMNVEV (reference sequence). Trimming stripped 5 bases from V and 7 bases from J, with 18 bases between. This CDR3 spans 16 amino acids.

Written as DNA, the CDR3 is TGTGCCAGCAGCCGTTGGGGCTCCTACGAGCAGTACTTC. Translating gives CASSRWGSYEQYF. This rearrangement joins TRBV5-8 to TRBJ2-7; D unclear. Trimming removed 4 bases from V and 0 bases from J, with 8 bases in between. Germline-derived CDR1 and CDR2 are SGHTS and YDEGEE. The CDR3 is made up of 13 amino acids.

The chain links TRBV15 to TRBJ1-6; 7 bases line up with TRBD1. The CDR3 loop spans 16 amino acids. V was pared by 0 bases and J by 9 bases, with 8 bases of the junction left unmatched. Germline V gene lookup returns CDR1 LNHNV and CDR2 YYDKDF (reference sequence). The CDR3 region is CATSRDPGQQTSPLHF. The CDR3, as DNA: TGTGCCACCAGCAGAGATCCGGGACAGCAAACTTCACCCCTCCACTTT.

This chain links TRBV29-1 with TRBJ2-2; TRBD2 aligns across 10 bases. Germline CDR1 and CDR2: SQVTM and ANQGSEA. The V segment lost 1 base and the J segment 1 base; nucleotides outside the gene matches: 0. CDR3 length equals 15 residues. The CDR3 region is CSVEGLAGNTGELFF. The CDR3 DNA reads TGCAGCGTTGAAGGACTAGCGGGGAACACCGGGGAGCTGTTTTTT.

The V gene is TRBV7-6, the J gene TRBJ2-2, with 10 positions matching TRBD2. The CDR3 extends over 16 amino acids. In germline, CDR1 is SGHVS, CDR2 FNYEAQ. After removal of 5 bases from V and 1 base from J, the junction contained 4 bases not matched to a gene. For the CDR3, the DNA is TGTGCCAGCAGCCCGGTAGCGGGGGGGAACACCGGGGAGCTGTTTTTT. This gives the protein CASSPVAGGNTGELFF.

The chain combines TRBV9 with TRBJ2-2; D is possibly TRBD1 or TRBD2 (6 bases each). CDR3 length equals 15 residues. Looked up from germline, CDR1 is SGDLS and CDR2 is YYNGEE. V was clipped by 0 bases and J by 5 bases, with 11 bases between them. CDR3 residues: CASSVETGATGELFF. Here the CDR3 DNA reads TGTGCCAGCAGCGTAGAAACGGGGGCAACCGGGGAGCTGTTTTTT.

This clone was counted a few times. The chain combines TRBV18 with TRBJ1-6; a possible D gene is TRBD1 (5 bases). Germline loops: CDR1 KGHSH, CDR2 LQKENI. V lost 4 bases and J 9 bases, leaving 13 bases between the germline ends. CDR3 length: 14 residues. CDR3 sequence: CASSQEGGGSPLHF. The CDR3 DNA is TGTGCCAGCTCACAAGAGGGCGGGGGTTCACCCCTCCACTTT.

This chain joins TRBV6-1 and TRBJ1-5; TRBD1 might be the D (5 bases). The germline gives CDR1 MNHNS, CDR2 SASEGT. This CDR3 comprises 15 residues. The germline V and J ends were trimmed by 8 bases and 2 bases, with 16 bases remaining between them. For the CDR3, the DNA is TGTGCCAGCCTAGGGACGGCGAGGGGCAATCAGCCCCAGCATTTT. Translation gives CASLGTARGNQPQHF.

The chain joins TRBV7-9 to TRBJ1-4, with D tentatively TRBD1 (5 bases). From germline, CDR1 is SEHNR and CDR2 FQNEAQ (reference sequence). CDR3 length: 16 residues. V was shortened by 5 bases and J by 5 bases, with 18 bases between the two germline ends. The CDR3 sequence is CASSPGRRIRNEKLFF. The CDR3 nucleotides are TGTGCCAGCAGCCCGGGACGGAGGATTAGGAATGAAAAACTGTTTTTT. Drawing the rest from reference TRBV7-9 and TRBJ1-4, the complete variable domain is DTGVSQNPRHKITKRGQNVTFRCDPISEHNRLYWYRQTLGQGPEFLTYFQNEAQLEKSRLLSDRFSAERPKGSFSTLEIQRTEQGDSAMYLCASSPGRRIRNEKLFFGSGTQLSVL.

This clone was recorded only once. This sequence joins TRBV5-6 and TRBJ1-2, with a possible D match to TRBD1 (6 bases). Germline lookup yields CDR1 SGHDT and CDR2 YYEEEE. The CDR3 has 16 amino acids. V dropped 0 bases and J dropped 5 bases, with 17 bases sitting between them. The CDR3 spells CASSLGSGDIFYGYTF. The CDR3 region has the DNA TGTGCCAGCAGCTTGGGGTCGGGGGACATTTTTTATGGCTACACCTTC.

The chain links TRBV5-1 to TRBJ2-5; TRBD2 agrees at 7 bases. Losses at the gene ends were 3 bases for V and 4 bases for J; bases not matched to a gene: 9. The CDR3 runs 15 residues. Looked up from germline, CDR1 is SGHRS and CDR2 is YFSETQ. The chain's CDR3 is CASSSLGGTPETQYF. CDR3 in DNA: TGCGCCAGCAGCTCACTCGGGGGGACCCCAGAGACCCAGTACTTC.

The genes are TRBV30 and TRBJ1-2; no firm D call. Germline V gives CDR1 GTSNPN, CDR2 SVGIG (reference sequence). Trimming pared 0 bases from V and 6 bases from J, leaving 26 bases between. CDR3 length: 18 amino acids. CDR3 region: CAWSVLVPPPPQPDGYTF. For the CDR3, the DNA is TGTGCCTGGAGTGTTTTAGTTCCCCCACCGCCCCAACCAGATGGCTACACCTTC. The full variable domain, its missing parts supplied by reference TRBV30 and TRBJ1-2, is SQTIHQWPATLVQPVGSPLSLECTVEGTSNPNLYWYRQAAGRGLQLLFYSVGIGQISSEVPQNLSASRPQDRQFILSSKKLLLSDSGFYLCAWSVLVPPPPQPDGYTFGSGTRLTVV.

The V gene is TRBV5-8, the J gene TRBJ1-6; D is perhaps TRBD1 (6 bases). The CDR3 consists of 17 residues. V lost 2 bases to trimming and J lost 5 bases, with 17 bases between them. The germline V gene has CDR1 SGHTS and CDR2 YDEGEE. CDR3: CASSFATGSYNNSPLHF. As DNA, the CDR3 is TGTGCCAGCAGCTTCGCGACAGGCTCGTATAATAATTCACCCCTCCACTTT.

The CDR3 reads CASRSNYGYTF. The CDR3 coding sequence is TGTGCCAGCCGAAGTAACTATGGCTACACCTTC. The rearrangement links TRBV2 to TRBJ1-2; D is unclear. The CDR3 runs to 11 residues. Trimming left V 8 bases short and J 1 base short, with 5 bases between. CDR1 and CDR2 (germline): SNHLY, FYNNEI.

This sequence joins TRBV29-1 and TRBJ2-4, with a possible D match to TRBD1 (7 bases). CDR1 and CDR2 from the germline V gene are SQVTM and ANQGSEA. Deletions cut 3 bases from V and 5 bases from J, with 11 bases between. This CDR3 region has 13 residues. CDR3 sequence reads: CSVDGRGENIQYF. As DNA, the CDR3 is TGCAGCGTTGACGGCAGGGGGGAAAACATTCAGTACTTC.

The chain combines TRBV6-6 with TRBJ2-5, with 10 bases that match TRBD2. Germline-derived CDR1 and CDR2 are MNHNY and SVGAGI (reference sequence). The CDR3 is 15 amino acids. V shed 6 bases, J shed 5 bases, and the junction held 9 bases outside the gene matches. DNA for the CDR3: TGTGCCAGCAGCCCTGGGACTAGCGTAGTGGAGACCCAGTACTTC. Its protein product is CASSPGTSVVETQYF.

This chain connects TRBV11-2 to TRBJ2-4; 8 bases are shared with TRBD1. CDR3 size: 17 residues. V was clipped by 1 base and J by 5 bases; unmatched bases: 10. Germline V lookup: CDR1 SGHAT, CDR2 FQNNGV. The CDR3 sequence: CASSLVPGQAMENIQYF. DNA of the CDR3: TGTGCCAGCAGCTTAGTTCCGGGACAGGCCATGGAAAACATTCAGTACTTC.

J is TRBJ1-4 and V is TRBV29-1; the D gene is possibly TRBD1 (6 bases). Germline V gene sequence: CDR1 SQVTM, CDR2 ANQGSEA. Trimming took 7 bases from V and 3 from J, leaving 15 bases between them. There are 14 residues in the CDR3. The CDR3 DNA sequence: TGCAGCGCCGCAACAGGGAGAGCTAATGAAAAACTGTTTTTT. It yields the protein CSAATGRANEKLFF.

The V gene is TRBV6-1, the J gene TRBJ2-3; 13 nucleotides match TRBD2. Trimming took 6 bases from V and 3 from J; bases not matched to a gene: 3. This CDR3 spans 15 amino acids. Germline CDR1 MNHNS, CDR2 SASEGT. The CDR3 coding sequence is TGTGCCAGCAGAGCGGGACTAGCGGGGACAGATACGCAGTATTTT. Translation gives CASRAGLAGTDTQYF.

V usage is TRBV6-5 and J usage is TRBJ2-7; D is undetermined. Looked up from germline, CDR1 is MNHEY and CDR2 is SVGAGI. Trimming removed 5 bases at V and 4 bases at J, with 18 bases between. This CDR3 comprises 15 residues. Here the CDR3 reads CASSRTLDGAYEQYF. CDR3 sequence (DNA): TGTGCCAGCAGTAGGACCCTCGATGGAGCTTACGAGCAGTACTTC.